This T cell receptor beta chain is drawn from a study of tumor and adjacent non-tumor tissue in lung cancer. Across the study: Stage I to III disease affected ten to eleven men and several women aged roughly 31 to 76.

Three rounds of nested PCR, following a modified ARM-PCR protocol, produced the TCRbeta library. MiXCR, run by TCRdb on the multiplex PCR reads, gives a single entry per CDR3 protein. The data hold over 100,000 distinct CDR3 sequences, with approximately 71% observed a single time. The CDR3 length is 15 residues. Per the germline V gene, CDR1 is SGHNT and CDR2 is YENEEA. V gave up 7 bases and J gave up 1 base, with 16 bases separating them. No cell sorting was done before RNA was extracted from the tissue. The chain recombines TRBV11-3 with TRBJ2-5, with a weak D call TRBD1 (5 bases). The receptor's source is a woman in her fifties or sixties with non-small cell lung cancer. Input material: lung tumor tissue. The CDR3 is CASNRRQPGQETQYF. CDR3 in DNA: TGTGCCAGCAACCGGAGACAGCCCGGCCAAGAGACCCAGTACTTC.